Included here is one T cell receptor (beta chain) sequence, with context. These data originate in a study of blood T cell repertoires in COVID-19. Overall study context: In each case, the material was cDNA or gDNA derived from T cells, B-cell-depleted T cells, or PBMCs.

Method: immunoSEQ multiplex PCR; TCRdb's copy keeps in-frame clones and lacks some. The data show 95,000 to 100,000 clones, approximately 87% seen once. CDR3 length: 11 amino acids. With 5 bases removed from V and 3 bases from J, the gap between germline ends came to 5 bases. Germline V gene data show CDR1 as MNHEY and CDR2 as SMNVEV (reference sequence). This clonotype originated in a woman between 25 and 40 years old with acute or convalescent COVID-19. The genes are TRBV27 and TRBJ2-7; D gene uncertain. The sample was peripheral blood. The CDR3 DNA reads as TGTGCCAGCAGTAACAACTACGAGCAGTACTTC. This translates into CASSNNYEQYF.